This T cell receptor beta chain was observed in a study of blood T cells in healthy people across ages. The CDR3 has 14 amino acids. Unmatched junction bases numbered 8, after V lost 8 bases and J lost 4 bases. Germline lookup yields CDR1 SEHNR and CDR2 FQNEAQ (reference sequence). Using a J-beta primer mix together with a sample-barcoded 5' primer, a second PCR was run for roughly 7 to 11 cycles. MiXCR, applied by TCRdb to the 5' RACE reads, yields one record per CDR3 protein. The sample consists of about 640,000 distinct CDR3 sequences, about 30% of them appearing once. This clonotype was detected many times.

The origin of this receptor is an elderly woman in good health. The sequenced sample consisted of blood. The rearrangement joins TRBV7-9 to TRBJ2-1; 7 bases line up with TRBD2. For the CDR3, the DNA is TGTGCCAGCGGGGGGGGAGGATTGTACAATGAGCAGTTCTTC. Residues: CASGGGGLYNEQFF.